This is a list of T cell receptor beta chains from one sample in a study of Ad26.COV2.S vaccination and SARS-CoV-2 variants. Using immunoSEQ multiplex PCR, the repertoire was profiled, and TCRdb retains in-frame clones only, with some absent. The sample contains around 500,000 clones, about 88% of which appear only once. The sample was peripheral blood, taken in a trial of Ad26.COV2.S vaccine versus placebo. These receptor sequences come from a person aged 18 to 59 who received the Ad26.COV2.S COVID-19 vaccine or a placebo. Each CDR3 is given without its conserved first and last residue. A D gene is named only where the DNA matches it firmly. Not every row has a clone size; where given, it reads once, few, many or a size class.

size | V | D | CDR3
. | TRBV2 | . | ASSKQGSGNTIY
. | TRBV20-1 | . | SASDSEKLF
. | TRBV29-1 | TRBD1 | SVVGTASGNYGYT
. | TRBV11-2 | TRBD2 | ASSLGDLAGKKETQY
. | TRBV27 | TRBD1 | ASRDGTAYNEQF
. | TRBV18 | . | ASSPATVDGYGYT
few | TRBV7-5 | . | ARSPGGLCWEKLF
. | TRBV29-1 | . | SVEADREGTTEKLF
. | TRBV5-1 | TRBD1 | ASSPGLDRGTYEQY
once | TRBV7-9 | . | ASSLIVLSGANVLT
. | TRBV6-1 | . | ASSEALRGGDNTEAF
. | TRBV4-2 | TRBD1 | ASSRLTGETNEQF
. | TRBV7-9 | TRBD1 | ASSIGDRTNTEAF
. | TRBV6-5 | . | ASKSKATSGNTIY
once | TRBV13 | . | ASRGSRAAGELF
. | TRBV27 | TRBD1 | ASRVNRGPNQPQH
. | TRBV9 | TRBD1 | ASSVGQGAGDTQY
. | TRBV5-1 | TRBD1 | ASSSGQGNQY
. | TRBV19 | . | ASSIGGSHDRNEQY
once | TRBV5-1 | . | ASSLNQGLNEQF
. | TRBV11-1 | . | ASSLDRNSPLH
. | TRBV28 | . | ASSLGSAGSYEQY
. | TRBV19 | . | ASHRRGANEKLF
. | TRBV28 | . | ASRPLESPQH
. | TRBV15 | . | ATSRDERYERY
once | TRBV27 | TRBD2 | ASSPGTTSYEQY
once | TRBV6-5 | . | ASSYLGGTEAF
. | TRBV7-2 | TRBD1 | ASSSTSGGSDQPQH
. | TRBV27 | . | ATSFLGQPQH
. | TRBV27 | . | ASSLSPLAALYSTDTQY
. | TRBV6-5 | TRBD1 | ATTRQGVGYEQY
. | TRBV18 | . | ASSQNLGKGYNEQF
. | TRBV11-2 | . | ASSLEGTSSYNSPLH
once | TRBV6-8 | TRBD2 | ASPNTGTSGLERGNEQF
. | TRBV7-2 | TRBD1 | ASSKLQGRGEAF
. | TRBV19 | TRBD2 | ASRGRGTSGYNEQF
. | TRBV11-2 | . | ASSWGLQETQY
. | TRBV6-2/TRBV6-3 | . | ASSYSKTGTEKLF
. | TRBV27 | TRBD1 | ASSIRTGEETQY
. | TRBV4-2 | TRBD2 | ASSHLKIAGLVNTGELF
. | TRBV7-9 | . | ATTEALNTEAF
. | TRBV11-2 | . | ASSLARFNEKLF
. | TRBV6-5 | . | ASGGAYNEQF
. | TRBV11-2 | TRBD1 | ASSPPSRQGPGANVLT
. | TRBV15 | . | ATSRFSGGREKLF
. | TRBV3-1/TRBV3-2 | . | ASSPGHSEGYT
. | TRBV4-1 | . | ASSQEGQGPVPLH
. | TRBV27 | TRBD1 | ASSLTGTANNEQF
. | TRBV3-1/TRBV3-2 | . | ASSQVREYSYNEQF